This T cell receptor (beta chain) stems from a study of human T cells and chemical hapten exposure. Described time point: patch test 2, 6 weeks after DPC sensitization. Treatment given: therapeutic diphenylcyclopropenone sensitization with weekly scalp DPC. Whole blood, unfractionated, served as the material for total RNA extraction. This clonotype was counted many times. The germline gives CDR1 KGHSH, CDR2 LQKENI. This CDR3 is 12 amino acids long. Trimming took 5 bases from V and 4 from J, leaving 9 bases between them. TCRdb re-called the RACE reads with MiXCR, one entry per CDR3 protein. This sample carries tens of thousands of distinct CDR3 sequences, roughly 9% of them seen once, and the ten largest clones take more than 13%.

V and J are TRBV18 and TRBJ2-7; the D gene is possibly TRBD2 (5 bases). This sequence originates from a woman under 40 with alopecia areata. Some clones in this sample may be carry-over from other donors' samples. This specimen was whole blood, taken in connection with sensitization to the hapten diphenylcyclopropenone (DPC). The CDR3 loop reads CASSSGNYEQYF. CDR3 DNA sequence: TGTGCCAGCTCATCGGGGAATTACGAGCAGTACTTC.